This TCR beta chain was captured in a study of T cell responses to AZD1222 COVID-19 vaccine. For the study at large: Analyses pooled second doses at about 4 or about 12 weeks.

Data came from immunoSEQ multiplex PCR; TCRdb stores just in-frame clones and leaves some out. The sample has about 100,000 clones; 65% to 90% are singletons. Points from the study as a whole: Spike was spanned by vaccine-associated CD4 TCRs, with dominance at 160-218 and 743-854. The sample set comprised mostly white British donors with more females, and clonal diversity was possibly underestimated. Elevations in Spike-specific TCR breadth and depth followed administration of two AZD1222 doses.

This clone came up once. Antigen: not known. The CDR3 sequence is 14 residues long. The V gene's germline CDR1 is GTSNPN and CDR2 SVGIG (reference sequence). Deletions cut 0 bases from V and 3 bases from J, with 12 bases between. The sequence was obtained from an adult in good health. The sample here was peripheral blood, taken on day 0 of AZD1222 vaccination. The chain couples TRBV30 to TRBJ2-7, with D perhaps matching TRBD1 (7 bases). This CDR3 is CAWSVPRGDYEQYF. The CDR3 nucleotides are TGTGCCTGGAGTGTCCCCAGGGGGGACTACGAGCAGTACTTC.